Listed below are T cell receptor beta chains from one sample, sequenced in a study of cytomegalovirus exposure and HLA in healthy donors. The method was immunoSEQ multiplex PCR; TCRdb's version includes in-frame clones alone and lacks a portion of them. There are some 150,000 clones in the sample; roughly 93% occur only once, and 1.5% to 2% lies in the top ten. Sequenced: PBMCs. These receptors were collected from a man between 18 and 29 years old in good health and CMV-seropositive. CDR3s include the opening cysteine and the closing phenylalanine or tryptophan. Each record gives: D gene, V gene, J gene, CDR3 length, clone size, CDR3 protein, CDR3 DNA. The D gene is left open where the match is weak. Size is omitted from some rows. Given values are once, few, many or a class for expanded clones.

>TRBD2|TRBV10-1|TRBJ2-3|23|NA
CASRNDIPTGTSGDLGDTDTQYF
TGCGCCAGCAGAAACGACATACCTACCGGGACTAGCGGAGATCTCGGGGACACAGATACGCAGTATTTT
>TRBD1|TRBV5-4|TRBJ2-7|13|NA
CASSSGQGVSQYF
TGTGCCAGCAGCTCTGGACAGGGGGTCTCGCAGTACTTC
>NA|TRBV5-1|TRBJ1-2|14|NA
CASSFVQGPYGYTF
TGCGCCAGCAGCTTCGTGCAGGGTCCCTATGGCTACACCTTC
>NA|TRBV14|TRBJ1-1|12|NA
CASSQEYFPAFF
TGTGCCAGCAGCCAAGAATATTTCCCGGCTTTCTTT
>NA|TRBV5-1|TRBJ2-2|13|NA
CASSLVQIGELFF
TGCGCCAGCAGCTTGGTCCAAATCGGGGAGCTGTTTTTT
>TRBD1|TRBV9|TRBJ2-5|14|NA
CASSPGDRLETQYF
TGTGCCAGCAGCCCAGGGGACAGGTTGGAGACCCAGTACTTC
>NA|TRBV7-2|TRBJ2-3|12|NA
CASSLATEPQYF
TGTGCCAGCAGCTTAGCAACAGAACCGCAGTATTTT
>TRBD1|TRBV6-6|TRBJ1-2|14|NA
CASSRQGFNYGYTF
TGTGCCAGCAGTCGACAGGGATTTAACTATGGCTACACCTTC
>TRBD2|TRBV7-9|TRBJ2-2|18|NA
CASSRGGLAGGLSGELFF
TGTGCCAGCAGCAGAGGGGGACTAGCAGGAGGGTTGTCCGGGGAGCTGTTTTTT
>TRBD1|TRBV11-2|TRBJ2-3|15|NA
CASSFQTGPTDTQYF
TGTGCCAGCAGCTTCCAGACAGGGCCCACAGATACGCAGTATTTT
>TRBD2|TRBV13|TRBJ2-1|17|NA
CASSLGTSGNYYNEQFF
TGTGCCAGCAGCCTGGGGACTAGCGGGAACTACTACAATGAGCAGTTCTTC
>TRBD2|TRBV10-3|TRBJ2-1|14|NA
CAISEGLEYNEQFF
TGTGCCATCAGTGAGGGACTAGAATACAATGAGCAGTTCTTC
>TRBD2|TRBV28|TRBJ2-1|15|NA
CASSRLAGGGNEQFF
TGTGCCAGCAGCCGTCTAGCGGGAGGAGGCAATGAGCAGTTCTTC
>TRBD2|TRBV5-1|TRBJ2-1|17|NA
CASSWLGAGGPSNEQFF
TGCGCCAGCAGCTGGTTGGGCGCGGGAGGGCCCAGCAATGAGCAGTTCTTC
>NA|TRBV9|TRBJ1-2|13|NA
CASSVGWGSGYTF
TGTGCCAGCAGCGTAGGTTGGGGCTCTGGCTACACCTTC
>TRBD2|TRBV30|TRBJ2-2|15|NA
CAWSVNSGMSGELFF
TGTGCCTGGAGTGTGAATAGCGGGATGTCCGGGGAGCTGTTTTTT
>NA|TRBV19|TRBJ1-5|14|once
CASTPGDSNQPQHF
TGTGCCAGTACCCCGGGGGATAGCAATCAGCCCCAGCATTTT
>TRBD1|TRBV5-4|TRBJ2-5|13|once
CASRRDRAETQYF
TGTGCCAGCAGGAGGGACAGGGCGGAGACCCAGTACTTC
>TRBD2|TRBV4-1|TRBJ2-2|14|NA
CASKWTSGTGELFF
TGCGCCAGCAAATGGACTAGCGGAACCGGGGAGCTGTTTTTT
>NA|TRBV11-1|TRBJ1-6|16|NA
CASSLGFAGVQSPLHF
TGTGCCAGCAGCTTAGGATTCGCAGGGGTTCAGTCACCCCTCCACTTT
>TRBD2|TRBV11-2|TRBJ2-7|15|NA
CASSPMPAGGLEQYF
TGTGCCAGCAGCCCCATGCCAGCGGGAGGTCTCGAGCAGTACTTC
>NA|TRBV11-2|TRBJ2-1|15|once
CASSLRQGMPNEQFF
TGTGCCAGCAGCTTACGGCAGGGCATGCCCAATGAGCAGTTCTTC
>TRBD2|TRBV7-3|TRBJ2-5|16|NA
CASSLTSGSGGETQYF
TGTGCCAGCAGCTTAACTAGCGGGAGCGGTGGTGAGACCCAGTACTTC
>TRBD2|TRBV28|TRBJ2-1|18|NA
CASSLRLAGAPTGNEQFF
TGTGCCAGCAGTTTGCGACTAGCGGGAGCCCCAACAGGCAATGAGCAGTTCTTC
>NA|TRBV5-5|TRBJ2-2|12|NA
CASSLPFGELFF
TGTGCCAGCAGCTTGCCGTTCGGGGAGCTGTTTTTT
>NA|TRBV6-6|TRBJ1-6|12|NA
CAGGPSRIPLHF
TGTGCCGGGGGCCCCTCCCGGATACCCCTCCACTTT
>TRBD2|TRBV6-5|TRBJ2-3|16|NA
CASSYSGTSVADTQYF
TGTGCCAGCAGTTACTCGGGGACTAGCGTGGCAGATACGCAGTATTTT
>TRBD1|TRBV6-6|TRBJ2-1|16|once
CASSPGQGLIYNEQFF
TGTGCCAGCAGTCCGGGACAGGGACTAATCTACAATGAGCAGTTCTTC
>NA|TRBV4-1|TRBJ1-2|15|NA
CASSQEYGNNYGYTF
TGCGCCAGCAGCCAAGAATACGGGAATAACTATGGCTACACCTTC
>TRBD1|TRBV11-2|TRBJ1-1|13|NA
CASSLGQGTEAFF
TGTGCCAGCAGCTTGGGACAGGGCACTGAAGCTTTCTTT
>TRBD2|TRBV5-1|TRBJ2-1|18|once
CASSPFWAGGPRGNEQFF
TGCGCCAGCAGCCCCTTTTGGGCGGGAGGGCCTCGGGGCAATGAGCAGTTCTTC
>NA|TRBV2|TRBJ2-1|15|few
CASSGGPSSYNEQFF
TGTGCCAGCAGCGGGGGACCAAGCTCCTACAATGAGCAGTTCTTC
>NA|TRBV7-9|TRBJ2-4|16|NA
CASSLGAIKAKNIQYF
TGTGCCAGCAGCTTAGGGGCCATCAAGGCCAAAAACATTCAGTACTTC
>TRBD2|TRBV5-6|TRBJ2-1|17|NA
CASSPLSSGRGTDEQFF
TGTGCCAGCAGCCCGTTATCTAGCGGGAGGGGGACGGATGAGCAGTTCTTC
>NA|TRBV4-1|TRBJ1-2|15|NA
CASSQIKGGNYGYTF
TGCGCCAGCAGCCAGATCAAGGGGGGGAACTATGGCTACACCTTC
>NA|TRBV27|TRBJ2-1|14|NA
CASSLWGSNNEQFF
TGTGCCAGCAGTTTATGGGGCAGCAACAATGAGCAGTTCTTC
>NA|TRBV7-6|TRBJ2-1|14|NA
CASSLEEGTNEQFF
TGTGCCAGCAGCTTAGAGGAGGGTACGAATGAGCAGTTCTTC
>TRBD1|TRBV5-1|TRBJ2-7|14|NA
CASSQDRGYDEQYF
TGCGCCAGCAGCCAGGACAGGGGGTACGACGAGCAGTACTTC
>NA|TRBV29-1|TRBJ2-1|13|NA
CSVRTNSNNEQFF
TGCAGCGTTCGGACTAACAGCAACAATGAGCAGTTCTTC
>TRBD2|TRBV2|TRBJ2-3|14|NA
CASERERGTDTQYF
TGTGCCAGCGAGCGGGAGAGGGGGACAGATACGCAGTATTTT
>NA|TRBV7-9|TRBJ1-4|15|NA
CASSPRQLTNEKLFF
TGTGCCAGCAGCCCCCGACAGCTGACTAATGAAAAACTGTTTTTT